The 5 T cell receptor beta chains listed next were all sequenced from one sample in a study of neurological immune-mediated disorders. TCRdb processed the 5' RACE reads anew with MiXCR; each CDR3 protein has one entry. Of some 77,000 distinct CDR3 sequences in the sample, under 10% were seen once. Sequenced: PBMCs. Receptor source: a man aged 50 to 60 in good health.

This clonotype has at least ten counts. The rearrangement joins TRBV11-3 to TRBJ2-7, with D perhaps assigned TRBD1 or TRBD2 (5 bases each). Trimming removed 5 bases at V and 5 bases at J, with 10 bases between. This CDR3 is built from 12 residues. The V gene's germline CDR1 is SGHNT and CDR2 YENEEA. CDR3 loop: CASSPGRDEQYF. In nucleotides, the CDR3 is TGTGCCAGCAGCCCAGGGAGAGACGAGCAGTACTTC.

This clonotype was detected ten times or more. The rearrangement links TRBV5-1 to TRBJ2-2; 7 bases fit TRBD2. J gave up 0 bases and V 3 bases, and 5 bases lay outside the gene matches. Germline V CDR1 and CDR2: SGHRS, YFSETQ. This CDR3 has 16 amino acids. CDR3 sequence (DNA): TGCGCCAGCAGCTCCTTGCGGGGGTCGAACACCGGGGAGCTGTTTTTT. Amino acid sequence: CASSSLRGSNTGELFF.

In its sample, this clonotype was seen many times. The chain employs TRBV5-1 and TRBJ1-1; 8 bases are shared with TRBD1. Trimming removed 4 bases from V and 7 bases from J; junction bases left unmatched: 12. The CDR3 runs 15 residues. The germline gives CDR1 SGHRS, CDR2 YFSETQ. The CDR3 region has the DNA TGCGCCAGCAGCCGGTCGACAGGGGCTTTGGGTGAAGCTTTCTTT. Its protein product is CASSRSTGALGEAFF. Variable domain in full (rest from reference TRBV5-1 and TRBJ1-1): KAGVTQTPRYLIKTRGQQVTLSCSPISGHRSVSWYQQTPGQGLQFLFEYFSETQRNKGNFPGRFSGRQFSNSRSEMNVSTLELGDSALYLCASSRSTGALGEAFFGQGTRLTVV.

This clonotype was counted at least ten times. The chain recombines TRBV14 with TRBJ1-1, with 8 bases identical to TRBD1. CDR3 length: 14 amino acids. CDR1 is SGHDN, CDR2 FVKESK, per germline. Trimming cost V 6 bases and J 0 bases; bases outside gene matches: 3. CDR3 coding DNA: TGTGCCAGCAGGAGGACAGGGATGAACACTGAAGCTTTCTTT. Translation gives CASRRTGMNTEAFF.

There are many counts of this clonotype. The V and J genes are TRBV5-1 and TRBJ1-1; tentatively, D is TRBD1 (6 bases). Trimming cost V 5 bases and J 6 bases, with 14 bases left between them. This CDR3 is 13 amino acids long. Per the germline V gene, CDR1 is SGHRS and CDR2 is YFSETQ. The CDR3 DNA reads as TGCGCCAGCAGGCCCCCAGGGGACCCTGAAGCTTTCTTT. Protein: CASRPPGDPEAFF.